This record looks at one T cell receptor beta chain sequence and its context. The specificity of this receptor is unknown. No base quality values were provided; no much bigger clone lies one nucleotide off. The germline V gene sets CDR1 to MGHRA and CDR2 to YSYEKL. V lost 4 bases and J lost 7 bases; the stretch between them is 17 bases long. Taken from cysteine to phenylalanine, the CDR3 has 16 residues. The entry retains the CDR3 DNA only, 48 bases that are in frame from base 1. This specimen comes from a study of response to subunit inactivated influenza vaccine (dated by TCRdb to between 2018 and 2020). With respect to the entire study: Deep quantitative T cell receptor repertoire profiling was used in the study to track responses to a trivalent subunit inactivated influenza vaccine. Overall results and qualifications from the work: According to the authors, only a limited number of new T cells may be recruited by each seasonal influenza vaccination.

Preparation of the library involved RT-PCR. Sequenced on an Illumina HiSeq 2500. TCRdb itself trimmed the public reads at Q25 with fastp, ran MiXCR and retained productive beta chains. Every distinct CDR3 protein forms one entry, paired with its most common genes and DNA. Within this sample are 200,000 to 250,000 distinct CDR3 sequences, with 12% of them counted one time only. Less than 8.5% of the sample is in the top ten clones. Recombination joined TRBV4-1 with TRBJ1-6, and the D gene may be TRBD1, 6 bases matching. The sequences come from non-naive T cells sorted from PBMCs, collected roughly 2 weeks before vaccination. In the paper's terms, the cell subset or site label means: memory T cell fraction. The TCR originated in a man in his forties or fifties who received an inactivated influenza vaccine. Donor details come from another sample of the same person, matched by shared clones. The bases read TGCGCCAGCAGCCTAACCTCCGGGACAAGAAATTCACCCCTCCACTTT. It is translated as CASSLTSGTRNSPLHF.